This T cell receptor beta chain came from a study of shared clonotypes between healthy human individuals. V trimming: 5 bases; J trimming: 0 bases; junction bases outside the gene matches: 13. CDR3 length: 18 amino acids. The germline V gene encodes CDR1 LNHDA and CDR2 SQIVND (reference sequence). Sequencing used immunoSEQ multiplex PCR; TCRdb keeps in-frame clones, though not all of them. The sample comprises roughly 2 million clones, approximately 95% of which are singletons, and around 0.13% rests with the top ten. The gene calls are TRBV19 and TRBJ2-7; 10 bases fit TRBD1. The origin of this receptor is a man in his late teens or twenties in good health. The sequenced material came from naive CD4+ T cells sorted from blood. Subset reported: CD45RA+ positively selected. The CDR3 region is CASSPSRDRGIYSYEQYF. The DNA for the CDR3 is TGTGCCAGTAGTCCGTCCCGGGACAGGGGCATCTACTCCTACGAGCAGTACTTC.